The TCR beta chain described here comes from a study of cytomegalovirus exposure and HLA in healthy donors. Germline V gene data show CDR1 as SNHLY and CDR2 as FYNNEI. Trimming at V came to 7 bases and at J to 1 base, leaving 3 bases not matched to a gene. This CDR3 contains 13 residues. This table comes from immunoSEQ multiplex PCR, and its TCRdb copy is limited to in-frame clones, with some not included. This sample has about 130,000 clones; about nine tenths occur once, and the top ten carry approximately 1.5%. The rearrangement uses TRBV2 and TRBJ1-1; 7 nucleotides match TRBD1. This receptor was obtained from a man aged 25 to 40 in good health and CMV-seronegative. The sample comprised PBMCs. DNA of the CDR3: TGTGCCAGCAAGTCAGGGGGGAACACTGAAGCTTTCTTT. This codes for CASKSGGNTEAFF.